Shown below are 18 T cell receptor beta chains from a single sample sequenced in a study of OX40 agonist ivuxolimab in advanced cancers. Profiling relied on immunoSEQ multiplex PCR, and the TCRdb table lists in-frame clones only, not all of them. The repertoire holds 25,000 to 30,000 clones, with about 86% as singletons. The sequences come from CD4+ or CD8+ T cells sorted from blood, collected in a trial of the OX40 agonist ivuxolimab. These receptors all come from an adult with an advanced solid tumor such as melanoma, head and neck, liver or kidney cancer.

The V call is TRBV4-3, the J call TRBJ2-3; D is perhaps TRBD2 (6 bases). The germline V and J ends were trimmed by 0 bases and 4 bases, with 11 bases remaining between them. CDR1 is LGHNA and CDR2 is YSLEER in the germline V gene. The CDR3 runs to 15 residues. This chain's CDR3 is CASSQDLLAADTQYF. The CDR3 DNA follows: TGCGCCAGCAGCCAAGATTTACTAGCCGCAGATACGCAGTATTTT.

The chain links TRBV25-1 to TRBJ2-2, with D perhaps matching TRBD2 (6 bases). Trimming left V 3 bases short and J 6 bases short, with 23 bases between. Germline CDR1 is MGHDK and CDR2 is SYGVNS. CDR3 length: 18 residues. The DNA for the CDR3 is TGTGCCAGCAGTGAGAGAATTAGGGCGGGGCTGGTCTCCGGGGAGCTGTTTTTT. It codes for CASSERIRAGLVSGELFF.

This clone was detected only once. The V gene is TRBV28, the J gene TRBJ2-7; D may match TRBD1 or TRBD2 (5 bases each). CDR1 is MDHEN, CDR2 SYDVKM, per germline. V dropped 6 bases and J dropped 6 bases, with 18 bases sitting between them. The CDR3 loop spans 14 amino acids. Here the CDR3 DNA reads TGTGCCAGCAGGTTCCTGGGGGTAAGCGGCGAGCAGTACTTC. Amino acid sequence: CASRFLGVSGEQYF.

The V call is TRBV6-5, the J call TRBJ2-3; D remains unclear. The CDR3 consists of 14 residues. In germline, CDR1 is MNHEY, CDR2 SVGAGI. Deletions cut 5 bases from V and 5 bases from J, with 14 bases between. The CDR3 is CASSHQLAGDTQYF. As DNA, the CDR3 is TGTGCCAGCAGTCACCAGTTAGCCGGAGATACGCAGTATTTT.

This clone was seen only once. The DNA of the CDR3 is TGCGCCAGCAGCCAAGACGGGCTCTACAATGAGCAGTTCTTC. Protein product: CASSQDGLYNEQFF. The rearrangement joins TRBV4-3 to TRBJ2-1; D gene ambiguous. V lost 0 bases and J lost 3, with 6 bases in between. Germline values: CDR1 LGHNA, CDR2 YSLEER. CDR3 size: 14 residues.

This clone was seen only a few times. The V call is TRBV2, the J call TRBJ2-7; D unresolved. V was trimmed by 8 bases and J by 1 base, leaving 18 bases between them. The CDR3 runs to 15 residues. The germline V gene has CDR1 SNHLY and CDR2 FYNNEI. In DNA, the CDR3 is TGTGCCAGCCAAGGTTCGACTCCGTCGTCCTACGAGCAGTACTTC. Its translation is CASQGSTPSSYEQYF.

The genes are TRBV29-1 and TRBJ2-2; D may be TRBD1 or TRBD2 (5 bases each). Trimming shortened V by 4 bases and J by 3 bases, and 9 bases separated the two germline ends. Germline V gene sequence: CDR1 SQVTM, CDR2 ANQGSEA. This CDR3 region has 13 residues. The chain's CDR3 is CSVVRGDTGELFF. For the CDR3, the DNA is TGCAGCGTTGTGCGAGGGGACACCGGGGAGCTGTTTTTT.

In this sample, this clone turned up once. This chain uses TRBV5-1 with TRBJ2-1, with TRBD2 identical over 12 bases. The CDR3 is 17 residues long. Germline values: CDR1 SGHRS, CDR2 YFSETQ. V was pared by 0 bases and J by 0 bases, with 1 base of the junction left unmatched. The CDR3 nucleotides read TGCGCCAGCAGCTTGGGACTAGCGGGGGACTCCTACAATGAGCAGTTCTTC. Translating gives CASSLGLAGDSYNEQFF.

The rearrangement uses TRBV7-9 and TRBJ2-2; the D is unclear. Deletions cut 6 bases from V and 4 bases from J, with 9 bases between. The CDR3 loop spans 13 amino acids. The germline V gene encodes CDR1 SEHNR and CDR2 FQNEAQ (reference sequence). The CDR3 DNA reads TGTGCCAGCAGGGACGAGAGCACCGGGGAGCTGTTTTTT. Translating gives CASRDESTGELFF.

The J gene is TRBJ1-6, the V gene TRBV19, with 7 bases matching TRBD1. Germline assignment: CDR1 LNHDA and CDR2 SQIVND (reference sequence). The CDR3 length is 14 residues. V shed 5 bases and J 8 bases; nucleotides not matched to a gene: 6. For the CDR3, the DNA is TGTGCCAGTAGTCACCGACAGGGTGATTCACCCCTCCACTTT. Its protein product is CASSHRQGDSPLHF.

The CDR3: CASSVRDAQETQYF. CDR3 DNA: TGTGCCAGCAGCGTCCGGGACGCCCAAGAGACCCAGTACTTC. V and J are TRBV13 and TRBJ2-5; D is tentatively TRBD1 or TRBD2 (5 bases each). There are 14 residues in the CDR3. Germline CDR1 PRHDT, CDR2 FYEKMQ (reference sequence). V lost 5 bases and J 1 base, leaving 11 bases between the germline ends.

This chain links TRBV4-3 with TRBJ2-7; 7 bases match TRBD2. The junction had 8 bases not matched to a gene; V was cut back by 0 bases and J by 3 bases. The germline V gene has CDR1 LGHNA and CDR2 YSLEER. The CDR3 length is 16 residues. Here the CDR3 DNA reads TGCGCCAGCAGCCAAGATCGGGGGGACGGATTCTACGAGCAGTACTTC. This gives the protein CASSQDRGDGFYEQYF.

This chain joins TRBV13 and TRBJ2-2; 10 bases agree with TRBD2. Trimming took 7 bases from V and 6 from J; bases not matched to a gene: 2. The CDR3 sequence is 13 residues long. CDR1 is PRHDT and CDR2 is FYEKMQ in the germline V gene (reference sequence). For the CDR3, the DNA is TGTGCCAGCACGCTAGCGGGGGCCGGGGAGCTGTTTTTT. Encoded protein: CASTLAGAGELFF.

In DNA, the CDR3 is TGTGCCAGCAGCCCCGGAGGAGGGGATGGCTACACCTTC. This codes for CASSPGGGDGYTF. V and J are TRBV9 and TRBJ1-2, with D possibly matching TRBD1 (5 bases). This CDR3 comprises 13 residues. CDR1 and CDR2 from the germline V gene are SGDLS and YYNGEE. Trimming removed 4 bases from V and 6 bases from J, with 13 bases in between.

The chain has TRBV27 and TRBJ2-7; D is perhaps TRBD1 (6 bases). V was shortened by 2 bases and J by 0 bases, with 11 bases between the two germline ends. Germline V gene sequence: CDR1 MNHEY, CDR2 SMNVEV (reference sequence). The CDR3 is made up of 15 amino acids. The DNA of the CDR3 is TGTGCCAGCAGTTTAGAAACAGGGCTCTCCTACGAGCAGTACTTC. Protein sequence: CASSLETGLSYEQYF.

The rearrangement links TRBV7-9 to TRBJ1-5; D is undetermined. The CDR3 totals 13 residues. Trimming shortened V by 1 base and J by 3 bases, and 4 bases separated the two germline ends. Germline-derived CDR1 and CDR2 are SEHNR and FQNEAQ (reference sequence). This CDR3 is CASSLENNQPQHF. CDR3 nucleotide sequence: TGTGCCAGCAGCTTAGAAAACAATCAGCCCCAGCATTTT.

This chain's CDR3 is CASFPGTGSDTQYF. CDR3 DNA: TGTGCCTCCTTCCCCGGGACAGGGTCAGATACGCAGTATTTT. The chain joins TRBV2 to TRBJ2-3; 9 positions match TRBD1. CDR1 and CDR2 (germline): SNHLY, FYNNEI. The CDR3 covers 14 residues. V trimming: 11 bases; J trimming: 4 bases; junction bases outside the gene matches: 10.

The rearrangement joins TRBV7-8 to TRBJ2-7; 9 bases are a match to TRBD1. This CDR3 is 15 amino acids long. Germline CDR1 SGHVS, CDR2 FQNEAQ. After removal of 3 bases from V and 2 bases from J, the junction contained 5 bases not matched to a gene. The CDR3 loop is CASSFGTGNTYEQYF. CDR3 bases: TGTGCCAGCAGCTTTGGGACAGGGAACACCTACGAGCAGTACTTC. Complete variable domain (other parts from reference TRBV7-8 and TRBJ2-7): GAGVSQSPRYKVAKRGQDVALRCDPISGHVSLFWYQQALGQGPEFLTYFQNEAQLDKSGLPSDRFFAERPEGSVSTLKIQRTQQEDSAVYLCASSFGTGNTYEQYFGPGTRLTVT.